Listed below are T cell receptor beta chains from one sample, sequenced in a study of patients and donors after allogeneic stem cell transplantation. One entry per CDR3 protein results from TCRdb running MiXCR on the RT-PCR reads. The sample includes hundreds of thousands of distinct CDR3 sequences, 14% of them seen just once. Sequencing was done on a sample of blood, either unsorted or a sorted T cell fraction (not recorded which). These receptors were taken from a human donor who was either an allogeneic HSCT recipient or a stem cell or donor lymphocyte infusion donor (not recorded which). It is not recorded whose cells these are; they may come from a transplant donor. Each CDR3 is given with its conserved first and last residue. A D gene is named only where the DNA matches it firmly. Clone sizes are given selectively: once, few, many, or a class where the clone is expanded.

J gene | V gene | D gene | clone size | CDR3 DNA | CDR3 protein
TRBJ1-1 | TRBV28 | - | few | TGTGCCAGCAGTTCCCCGTCTTGGAACACTGAAGCTTTCTTT | CASSSPSWNTEAFF
TRBJ2-1 | TRBV5-4 | TRBD1 | few | TGTGCCAGCAGCTTTTCCGGGACAGGGGGCATCTATGAGCAGTTCTTC | CASSFSGTGGIYEQFF
TRBJ1-1 | TRBV10-3 | TRBD1 | many | TGTGCCATCATAGGGACAGGGGGCACTGAAGCTTTCTTT | CAIIGTGGTEAFF
TRBJ2-2 | TRBV20-1 | TRBD1 | few | TGCAGTGCTCAGACCGGGACAGGGTACGGGGAGCTGTTTTTT | CSAQTGTGYGELFF
TRBJ1-1 | TRBV6-5 | TRBD1 | many | TGTGCCAGCAGTTACTCCACAGGGGGAGGGAACACTGAAGCTTTCTTT | CASSYSTGGGNTEAFF
TRBJ2-3 | TRBV7-2 | TRBD2 | few | TGTGCCAGCAGCACGAATGGACTAGCGACATACACAGATACGCAGTATTTT | CASSTNGLATYTDTQYF
TRBJ2-7 | TRBV7-2 | - | - | TGTGCCAGCAGCGTTACAGGCTCCTTCTACGAGCAGTACTTC | CASSVTGSFYEQYF
TRBJ2-5 | TRBV7-2 | TRBD2 | few | TGTGCCAGCAGCTTAGGGCTAGCGGGGGGAGGGACCCAGTACTTC | CASSLGLAGGGTQYF
TRBJ1-1 | TRBV13 | TRBD1 | - | TGTGCCAGCAGCTTAGGATTTACAGGGGCCATGAACACTGAAGCTTTCTTT | CASSLGFTGAMNTEAFF
TRBJ2-5 | TRBV5-1 | - | - | TGCGCCAGCGCGGCAGGAGGCCTTTCAGTAGAGACCCAGTACTTC | CASAAGGLSVETQYF
TRBJ2-7 | TRBV5-6 | - | - | TGTGCCAGCAGCAGTACGGACTATCGGGAGCAGTACTTC | CASSSTDYREQYF
TRBJ1-5 | TRBV4-2 | - | many | TGTGCCAGCAGCCCTGGCGGGGTCTCGTTTCATAGCGCGGTGCAGCATTTT | CASSPGGVSFHSAVQHF
TRBJ2-2 | TRBV18 | - | - | TGTGCCAGCTCACCGGTAGGGGTGAACGGGGAGCTGTTTTTT | CASSPVGVNGELFF
TRBJ2-2 | TRBV20-1 | - | few | TGCAGTGTTAGTTCGGCAGAATTCACCGGGGAGCTGTTTTTT | CSVSSAEFTGELFF
TRBJ2-4 | TRBV27 | TRBD1 | many | TGTGCCAGCAGCGTACAGGGGGCGAAAAACATTCAGTACTTC | CASSVQGAKNIQYF
TRBJ2-3 | TRBV20-1 | TRBD2 | few | TGCAGTGCTACGCGACTAGCGGGGGTCCCCACAGATACGCAGTATTTT | CSATRLAGVPTDTQYF
TRBJ2-3 | TRBV7-9 | TRBD2 | - | TGTGCCAGCAGCTTAAGACGTGCGGGAGCCCCCCGTGATACGCAGTATTTT | CASSLRRAGAPRDTQYF
TRBJ1-2 | TRBV20-1 | TRBD1 | - | TGCAGTGCTTTGAGACCGGGACAGAACTATGGCTACACCTTC | CSALRPGQNYGYTF
TRBJ1-2 | TRBV27 | - | many | TGTGCCAGCAGCCGGTTTGGGCTAGGTGGCTACACCTTC | CASSRFGLGGYTF
TRBJ2-3 | TRBV18 | TRBD2 | many | TGTGCCAGCTTCCTTGAAGGACTAGCGGGGCCCGTCACAGATACGCAGTATTTT | CASFLEGLAGPVTDTQYF
TRBJ2-3 | TRBV20-1 | - | many | TGCAGTGCTACCAGGGACGGAACAGATACGCAGTATTTT | CSATRDGTDTQYF
TRBJ1-3 | TRBV12-3/TRBV12-4 | - | many | TGTGCCAGCAACACAGGCATCTCTGGAAACACCATATATTTT | CASNTGISGNTIYF
TRBJ2-2 | TRBV23-1 | - | - | TGCGCCAGCAGTCTCCGGGACCCCCGGGGAGCGAACACCGGGGAGCTGTTTTTT | CASSLRDPRGANTGELFF
TRBJ2-5 | TRBV19 | TRBD2 | - | TGTGCCAGTACCAAGGGACTAGCGGGAGAAGAGACCCAGTACTTC | CASTKGLAGEETQYF